What follows are 15 T cell receptor beta chains derived from one specimen sequenced in a study of shared clonotypes between healthy human individuals. This table comes from immunoSEQ multiplex PCR, and its TCRdb copy is limited to in-frame clones, with some not included. The sample holds 950,000 to 1,300,000 clones, 70% to 80% seen once. Sequencing was carried out using memory CD4+ T cells sorted from blood. The subset here: CD45RA-negative fraction. The receptors come from a man younger than 35 in good health.

The rearrangement links TRBV6-1 to TRBJ1-2; D is possibly TRBD1 (6 bases). The CDR3 is made up of 13 amino acids. V shed 5 bases and J shed 8 bases, with 15 bases lying between them. Germline-derived CDR1 and CDR2 are MNHNS and SASEGT. CDR3 amino acids: CASSLTGLVGYTF. The DNA of the CDR3 is TGTGCCAGCAGTCTCACAGGGTTGGTCGGCTACACCTTC.

This clone has only one observation. V is TRBV6-1 and J is TRBJ2-3, with 12 bases lining up with TRBD1. CDR3 size: 14 residues. The germline gives CDR1 MNHNS, CDR2 SASEGT. V dropped 5 bases and J dropped 6; count of bases not matched to a gene: 3. The CDR3 spells CASSWDRGRDTQYF. The CDR3 coding sequence is TGTGCCAGCAGTTGGGACAGGGGGCGGGATACGCAGTATTTT.

The chain has TRBV6-5 and TRBJ1-2; D not certain. Trimming cost V 8 bases and J 4 bases, with 17 bases left between them. The CDR3 has 14 amino acids. Germline loops: CDR1 MNHEY, CDR2 SVGAGI. The CDR3 bases are TGTGCCAGCTATCCCGAGGGCTCGTCCTATGGCTACACCTTC. Protein sequence: CASYPEGSSYGYTF.

The chain is built from TRBV7-2 and TRBJ2-2; D is undetermined. The CDR3 runs to 13 residues. Germline CDR1 and CDR2: SGHTA and FQGNSA. Trimming took 4 bases from V and 1 from J, leaving 4 bases between them. The CDR3 region is CASSSMNTGELFF. The CDR3 DNA sequence: TGTGCCAGCAGCTCGATGAACACCGGGGAGCTGTTTTTT.

This clone was seen a handful of times. This chain connects TRBV7-2 to TRBJ2-7, with TRBD1 identical over 7 bases. Germline CDR1 reads SGHTA; CDR2 reads FQGNSA. There are 14 residues in the CDR3. The ends lost 5 bases at V and 7 bases at J; junction bases unmatched: 11. CDR3 nucleotide sequence: TGTGCCAGCAGCGTAAACAGGGGAAGAGGGGAGCAGTACTTC. This translates into CASSVNRGRGEQYF.

Regarding this clone: The sample carries other DNA sequences with the same CDR3. This chain connects TRBV7-9 to TRBJ2-7; D remains unclear. Germline V gene sequence: CDR1 SEHNR, CDR2 FQNEAQ (reference sequence). V lost 2 bases and J lost 7, with 6 bases in between. The CDR3 has 11 residues. CDR3: CASSLFDEQYF. CDR3 nucleotides: TGTGCCAGCAGCTTATTTGATGAGCAGTACTTC.

This rearrangement joins TRBV5-1 to TRBJ2-1, with 11 bases aligning to TRBD2. CDR1 is SGHRS, CDR2 YFSETQ, per germline. Trimming removed 4 bases from V and 5 bases from J; junction bases left unmatched: 5. The CDR3 is made up of 15 amino acids. CDR3: CASSTLAGGDNEQFF. The CDR3 DNA is TGCGCCAGCAGCACGCTAGCGGGAGGCGACAATGAGCAGTTCTTC.

The chain recombines TRBV19 with TRBJ2-2; D possibly matches TRBD1 or TRBD2 (5 bases each). The CDR3 is 14 amino acids. Germline V gene lookup returns CDR1 LNHDA and CDR2 SQIVND (reference sequence). The V and J ends lost 5 bases and 1 base respectively, with 8 bases between them. CDR3 sequence reads: CASSGGWNTGELFF. The CDR3 region has the DNA TGTGCCAGTAGTGGGGGATGGAACACCGGGGAGCTGTTTTTT.

On this clone itself: Other DNA sequences in this sample translate to the same CDR3. The genes are TRBV19 and TRBJ1-2; tentative D call: TRBD1 (6 bases). V was clipped by 1 base and J by 2 bases, with 8 bases between them. CDR1 is LNHDA and CDR2 is SQIVND in the germline V gene (reference sequence). This CDR3 contains 14 residues. The CDR3 region is CASSIGTANYGYTF. The CDR3 DNA reads TGTGCCAGTAGTATAGGGACAGCCAACTATGGCTACACCTTC.

The chain employs TRBV30 and TRBJ2-1; 10 nucleotides match TRBD2. V lost 2 bases to trimming and J lost 9 bases; unmatched junction nucleotides: 13. Germline V gene sequence: CDR1 GTSNPN, CDR2 SVGIG (reference sequence). The CDR3 is 16 amino acids. DNA of the CDR3: TGTGCCTGGAGTTGGGGAGCGGGAGGGCGAGAAAGTGAGCAGTTCTTC. This gives the protein CAWSWGAGGRESEQFF.

The genes are TRBV6-1 and TRBJ1-1; D remains ambiguous. The germline V gene encodes CDR1 MNHNS and CDR2 SASEGT. The V gene lost 11 bases and the J gene lost 6 bases, with 19 bases spanning the gap. CDR3 length equals 13 residues. The CDR3 coding sequence is TGTGCCCTTAGATACTTACCCCACGCTGAAGCTTTCTTT. This codes for CALRYLPHAEAFF.

About this clone: Other DNA sequences from this sample encode an identical CDR3 as well. The chain carries TRBV5-1 and TRBJ2-5, with 8 bases fitting TRBD2. With V trimmed by 4 bases and J by 4 bases, 6 bases remained unmatched. CDR1 is SGHRS and CDR2 is YFSETQ in the germline V gene. This CDR3 has 14 residues. This CDR3 reads CASSPGGARETQYF. The CDR3 nucleotides are TGCGCCAGCAGCCCCGGGGGGGCAAGAGAGACCCAGTACTTC.

This clone was recorded many times. The rearrangement links TRBV11-2 to TRBJ2-5; the match to TRBD2 covers 14 bases. Germline CDR1 reads SGHAT; CDR2 reads FQNNGV. The CDR3 contains 15 residues. V shed 5 bases and J 10 bases; nucleotides not matched to a gene: 9. In DNA form, the CDR3 reads TGTGCCAGCAGCCCAACGACTAGCGGGAGGGCCATCCAGTACTTC. This codes for CASSPTTSGRAIQYF.

This rearrangement joins TRBV28 to TRBJ2-2; TRBD2 matches 7 bases. The germline V gene has CDR1 MDHEN and CDR2 SYDVKM. The CDR3 loop spans 15 amino acids. V lost 2 bases and J lost 1; bases outside the gene matches: 1. The CDR3 is CASSLAGVNTGELFF. CDR3 nucleotide sequence: TGTGCCAGCAGTTTAGCGGGGGTGAACACCGGGGAGCTGTTTTTT.

The CDR3 region is CASSRGRIDEKLFF. As DNA, the CDR3 is TGCGCCAGCAGCCGGGGACGGATAGATGAAAAACTGTTTTTT. V gene TRBV5-1 combines with J gene TRBJ1-4; TRBD1 is a possible D gene (5 bases). The CDR3 extends over 14 amino acids. Germline CDR1 is SGHRS and CDR2 is YFSETQ. The V end was cut by 4 bases, the J end by 6 bases, with 13 bases between.